A single sample is the source of the 21 T cell receptor beta chains below, sequenced in a study of PD-L1 blockade in urothelial cancer. Clones were read by immunoSEQ multiplex PCR, and TCRdb kept only the in-frame ones, dropping some. Of 70,000 or so clones in the sample, roughly 84% were seen once. The sample consisted of PBMCs, taken around atezolizumab (anti-PD-L1) treatment. These receptors all come from a man in his 70s with urothelial cancer.

The V call is TRBV7-9, the J call TRBJ1-2, with 7 bases fitting TRBD1. Looked up from germline, CDR1 is SEHNR and CDR2 is FQNEAQ (reference sequence). The CDR3 totals 16 residues. V shed 4 bases and J 4 bases; nucleotides not matched to a gene: 12. CDR3 in DNA: TGTGCCAGCAGCTCGGGTCCGGGACAGCCCCTCTATGGCTACACCTTC. Amino acids: CASSSGPGQPLYGYTF. Supplemented by reference TRBV7-9 and TRBJ1-2, the full variable domain reads DTGVSQNPRHKITKRGQNVTFRCDPISEHNRLYWYRQTLGQGPEFLTYFQNEAQLEKSRLLSDRFSAERPKGSFSTLEIQRTEQGDSAMYLCASSSGPGQPLYGYTFGSGTRLTVV.

The gene calls are TRBV15 and TRBJ1-5, with TRBD1 matching 8 bases. Trimming at V came to 1 base and at J to 5 bases, leaving 7 bases not matched to a gene. Germline CDR1 reads LNHNV; CDR2 reads YYDKDF (reference sequence). CDR3 length equals 16 residues. The chain's CDR3 is CATSRGFRGPHQPQHF. CDR3 DNA: TGTGCCACCAGCAGAGGTTTCAGGGGGCCCCATCAGCCCCAGCATTTT.

This clone has more than one count but fewer than ten. The chain combines TRBV9 with TRBJ2-2; 8 positions agree with TRBD2. The trim removed 0 bases at V and 10 bases at J, leaving 5 bases unmatched. The length of the CDR3 is 14 residues. Germline V CDR1 and CDR2: SGDLS, YYNGEE. CDR3 sequence reads: CASSVEELAEELFF. CDR3 bases: TGTGCCAGCAGCGTAGAAGAACTAGCGGAGGAGCTGTTTTTT.

This rearrangement joins TRBV11-2 to TRBJ1-2, with D possibly matching TRBD1 (5 bases). Trimming took 5 bases from V and 8 from J, leaving 15 bases between them. CDR1 is SGHAT, CDR2 FQNNGV, per germline. This CDR3 has 13 residues. CDR3 nucleotides: TGTGCCAGCAGCCAGAGTAGGGAGGGGGGCTACACCTTC. Amino acid sequence: CASSQSREGGYTF.

The chain is built from TRBV19 and TRBJ2-1; TRBD2 matches 7 bases. CDR1 is LNHDA and CDR2 is SQIVND in the germline V gene (reference sequence). The CDR3 runs 17 residues. V was pared by 8 bases and J by 1 base, with 14 bases of the junction left unmatched. The CDR3 sequence: CASGVGGPKRSYNEQFF. The CDR3, as DNA: TGTGCCAGTGGGGTGGGAGGGCCGAAAAGATCCTACAATGAGCAGTTCTTC.

The CDR3 region is CASSLISLETQYF. The CDR3 DNA reads as TGTGCCAGCAGTTTAATTAGTCTAGAGACCCAGTACTTC. The J gene is TRBJ2-5, the V gene TRBV28; D is unresolved. This CDR3 region has 13 residues. V gave up 2 bases and J gave up 4 bases, with 8 bases separating them. CDR1 is MDHEN, CDR2 SYDVKM, per germline.

The V call is TRBV7-6, the J call TRBJ2-7; 15 bases line up with TRBD2. From germline, CDR1 is SGHVS and CDR2 FNYEAQ. After removal of 5 bases from V and 7 bases from J, the junction contained 9 bases not matched to a gene. This CDR3 contains 16 residues. The CDR3 region is CASSPLGLAGGREQYF. CDR3 DNA: TGTGCCAGCAGCCCCCTCGGACTAGCGGGAGGGCGGGAGCAGTACTTC.

The V call is TRBV7-6, the J call TRBJ1-1; no clear D. Trimming pared 0 bases from V and 2 bases from J, leaving 13 bases between. This CDR3 is 16 amino acids long. CDR1 is SGHVS, CDR2 FNYEAQ, per germline. The CDR3 spells CASSLADPGSNTEAFF. CDR3 nucleotides: TGTGCCAGCAGCTTAGCCGACCCCGGGAGCAACACTGAAGCTTTCTTT.

This CDR3 is CARGIEGDPSYEQYF. The CDR3 nucleotides are TGTGCCAGAGGCATCGAGGGGGACCCTTCCTACGAGCAGTACTTC. V usage is TRBV6-6 and J usage is TRBJ2-7; the D gene is possibly TRBD1 (6 bases). The CDR3 totals 15 residues. Germline CDR1 and CDR2: MNHNY and SVGAGI (reference sequence). V was trimmed by 9 bases and J by 1 base, leaving 19 bases between them.

The CDR3 DNA is TGTGCTAGTGGTTTGTCGGAGGGGGAGACCCAGTACTTC. Translation gives CASGLSEGETQYF. This rearrangement joins TRBV12-5 to TRBJ2-5; D is perhaps TRBD2 (6 bases). Germline lookup yields CDR1 LGHNT and CDR2 FRNRAP. With 2 bases removed from V and 5 bases from J, the gap between germline ends came to 9 bases. The CDR3 sequence is 13 residues long. Looking up the rest from reference TRBV12-5 and TRBJ2-5 gives the full variable domain: DARVTQTPRHKVTEMGQEVTMRCQPILGHNTVFWYRQTMMQGLELLAYFRNRAPLDDSGMPKDRFSAEMPDATLATLKIQPSEPRDSAVYFCASGLSEGETQYFGPGTRLLVL.

The chain joins TRBV6-1 to TRBJ2-5, with 8 bases lining up with TRBD2. CDR3 length: 13 amino acids. Germline lookup yields CDR1 MNHNS and CDR2 SASEGT. V was pared by 8 bases and J by 1 base, with 3 bases of the junction left unmatched. DNA of the CDR3: TGTGCCAGCTGGCGGGGGGCCCAAGAGACCCAGTACTTC. Translated: CASWRGAQETQYF.

This chain uses TRBV10-3 with TRBJ2-5; 10 positions match TRBD1. Trimming removed 4 bases from V and 7 bases from J; junction bases left unmatched: 3. The CDR3 spans 13 residues. Germline CDR1 is ENHRY and CDR2 is SYGVKD. The CDR3, as DNA: TGTGCCATCAGTGGGACAGGGGGGGGGACCCAGTACTTC. Encoded protein: CAISGTGGGTQYF.

This chain links TRBV4-2 with TRBJ2-1; 7 bases are shared with TRBD2. J lost 4 bases, V lost 5 bases, and 11 bases had no gene match. CDR3 length: 16 amino acids. Germline loops: CDR1 LGHNA, CDR2 YNFKEQ. The CDR3 DNA reads as TGTGCCAGCAGCACCCAACAGCGGACTAGTTACAATGAGCAGTTCTTC. Its translation is CASSTQQRTSYNEQFF.

The genes are TRBV27 and TRBJ2-5, with TRBD2 matching over 12 bases. Trimming took 5 bases from V and 6 from J; bases not matched to a gene: 16. Germline CDR1 reads MNHEY; CDR2 reads SMNVEV (reference sequence). The CDR3 runs to 18 residues. CDR3 amino acids: CASSRLPGLAGPWKTQYF. DNA for the CDR3: TGTGCCAGCAGTCGCCTTCCGGGACTAGCGGGTCCGTGGAAGACCCAGTACTTC.

The rearrangement uses TRBV10-3 and TRBJ2-3; the match to TRBD2 covers 7 bases. The CDR3 contains 13 residues. The germline CDR1 and CDR2 sequences are ENHRY and SYGVKD. CDR3 nucleotide sequence: TGTGCAATGGGGGGGACGGGGACAGATACGCAGTATTTT. Amino acids: CAMGGTGTDTQYF.

V and J are TRBV27 and TRBJ1-2; 9 bases fit TRBD1. After removal of 4 bases from V and 2 bases from J, the junction contained 8 bases not matched to a gene. The CDR3 runs 16 residues. The V gene's germline CDR1 is MNHEY and CDR2 SMNVEV (reference sequence). CDR3 nucleotides: TGTGCCAGCAGTTCGGCGGGACAGGGTTTGAACTATGGCTACACCTTC. As protein: CASSSAGQGLNYGYTF.

The gene calls are TRBV4-1 and TRBJ1-2, with 11 bases identical to TRBD1. This CDR3 spans 17 amino acids. With 2 bases clipped from V and 7 bases from J, the junction kept 12 bases outside the gene matches. The V gene's germline CDR1 is MGHRA and CDR2 YSYEKL. Here the CDR3 DNA reads TGCGCCAGCAGCCAAAGACCCCCGGGACAGGGGGTTCCTGGCTACACCTTC. Its protein product is CASSQRPPGQGVPGYTF.

This chain uses TRBV19 with TRBJ2-2; TRBD1 is a possible D gene (5 bases). The CDR3 has 14 amino acids. Germline CDR1 LNHDA, CDR2 SQIVND (reference sequence). V shed 1 base and J shed 3 bases, with 6 bases lying between them. The CDR3 reads CASSIAGYTGELFF. The CDR3 region has the DNA TGTGCCAGTAGTATAGCAGGGTACACCGGGGAGCTGTTTTTT.

The chain links TRBV7-9 to TRBJ2-1; 12 bases align to TRBD2. Trimming removed 5 bases from V and 6 bases from J; junction bases left unmatched: 11. This CDR3 comprises 17 residues. CDR1 and CDR2 from the germline V gene are SEHNR and FQNEAQ (reference sequence). The CDR3 bases are TGTGCCAGCAGCGCCCGACTAGCGGGAGTTACGGGCAATGAGCAGTTCTTC. This gives the protein CASSARLAGVTGNEQFF. Variable domain in full (rest from reference TRBV7-9 and TRBJ2-1): DTGVSQNPRHKITKRGQNVTFRCDPISEHNRLYWYRQTLGQGPEFLTYFQNEAQLEKSRLLSDRFSAERPKGSFSTLEIQRTEQGDSAMYLCASSARLAGVTGNEQFFGPGTRLTVL.

The chain joins TRBV10-2 to TRBJ1-1, with D uncertain. Germline V gene data show CDR1 as WSHSY and CDR2 as SAAADI. The ends were cut back, 6 bases at V and 3 bases at J, with 14 bases in the middle. The CDR3 sequence is 14 residues long. The CDR3 region is CASRDEGGYTEAFF. The CDR3 DNA is TGCGCCAGCAGAGACGAGGGTGGGTACACTGAAGCTTTCTTT.

In its sample, this clone was seen once. The V and J genes are TRBV6-5 and TRBJ1-4; 8 bases align to TRBD1. CDR1 is MNHEY, CDR2 SVGAGI, per germline. The CDR3 contains 14 residues. Unmatched junction bases numbered 8, after V lost 6 bases and J lost 8 bases. CDR3 residues: CASRVDRVAEKLFF. The CDR3 bases are TGTGCCAGCAGGGTGGACAGGGTGGCCGAAAAACTGTTTTTT.